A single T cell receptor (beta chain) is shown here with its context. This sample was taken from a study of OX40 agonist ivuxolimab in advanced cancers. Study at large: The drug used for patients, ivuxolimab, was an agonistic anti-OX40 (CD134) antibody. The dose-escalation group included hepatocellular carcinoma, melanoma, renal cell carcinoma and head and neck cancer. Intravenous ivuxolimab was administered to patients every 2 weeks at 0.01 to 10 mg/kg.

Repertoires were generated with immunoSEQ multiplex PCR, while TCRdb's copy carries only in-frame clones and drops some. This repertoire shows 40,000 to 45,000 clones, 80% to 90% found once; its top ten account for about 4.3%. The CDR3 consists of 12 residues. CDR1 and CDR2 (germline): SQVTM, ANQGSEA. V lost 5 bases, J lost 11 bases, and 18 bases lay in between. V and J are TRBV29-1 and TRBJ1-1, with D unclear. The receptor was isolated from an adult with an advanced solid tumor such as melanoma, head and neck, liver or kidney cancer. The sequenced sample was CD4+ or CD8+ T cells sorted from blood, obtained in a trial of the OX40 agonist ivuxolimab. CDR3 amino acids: CSVSLDSTSAFF. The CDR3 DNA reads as TGCAGCGTTTCACTTGATTCGACGTCGGCTTTCTTT. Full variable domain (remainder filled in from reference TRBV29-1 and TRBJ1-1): SAVISQKPSRDICQRGTSLTIQCQVDSQVTMMFWYRQQPGQSLTLIATANQGSEATYESGFVIDKFPISRPNLTFSTLTVSNMSPEDSSIYLCSVSLDSTSAFFGQGTRLTVV.